A selection of T cell receptor beta chains follows, all from one sample in a study of cytomegalovirus exposure and HLA in healthy donors. Some clones are missing from TCRdb's copy, which holds only in-frame ones; the method was immunoSEQ multiplex PCR. There are under 55,000 clones in the sample; around 82% occur only once, and 8.1% lies in the top ten. Sequencing was done on a sample of PBMCs. Every receptor here comes from a man aged 25-45 years in good health and CMV-seropositive. The CDR3 runs from the conserved cysteine through the conserved F or W. The D gene is left open where the match is weak. The size of a clone is reported for some rows only, either as once, few or many, or as a class for expanded clones.

CDR3	DNA	D	size	J	V
CASSIRGFGYTF	TGTGCCAGTAGTATAAGGGGATTTGGCTACACCTTC	-	-	TRBJ1-2	TRBV19
CASSPGTTPDTQYF	TGTGCCAGCAGCCCCGGGACAACCCCAGATACGCAGTATTTT	-	-	TRBJ2-3	TRBV7-3
CASSYSDSTYEQYF	TGTGCCAGCAGTTACTCGGACAGTACCTACGAGCAGTACTTC	-	-	TRBJ2-7	TRBV6-6
CASSHPPDRGYRGNQPQHF	TGCGCCAGCAGCCATCCTCCGGACAGGGGTTATCGAGGCAATCAGCCCCAGCATTTT	TRBD1	-	TRBJ1-5	TRBV4-1
CSVDGAGETQYF	TGCAGCGTTGATGGTGCAGGGGAGACCCAGTACTTC	-	-	TRBJ2-5	TRBV29-1
CASSIVWGEDTQYF	TGTGCCAGTAGTATAGTGTGGGGGGAGGATACGCAGTATTTT	-	-	TRBJ2-3	TRBV19
CSVEDQLATYNEQFF	TGCAGCGTTGAAGATCAACTAGCTACCTACAATGAGCAGTTCTTC	-	-	TRBJ2-1	TRBV29-1
CASSSRGEPKAFF	TGTGCCAGCAGCTCCAGGGGAGAACCTAAAGCTTTCTTT	-	-	TRBJ1-1	TRBV7-9
CASSPLAGGGTDTQYF	TGTGCCAGCAGCCCTCTAGCGGGGGGAGGCACAGATACGCAGTATTTT	TRBD2	-	TRBJ2-3	TRBV9
CASSENRGVDYGYTF	TGCGCCAGCAGCGAGAACAGGGGGGTTGACTATGGCTACACCTTC	TRBD1	-	TRBJ1-2	TRBV5-1
CASSTDRGGKLFF	TGTGCCAGCAGTACCGACAGGGGGGGAAAACTGTTTTTT	TRBD1	-	TRBJ1-4	TRBV6-5
CASSYGTIVGYEQYF	TGTGCCAGCAGTTATGGGACAATCGTCGGTTACGAGCAGTACTTC	-	-	TRBJ2-7	TRBV6-5
CASTSGGNTEAFF	TGTGCCAGCACCTCCGGGGGGAACACTGAAGCTTTCTTT	-	-	TRBJ1-1	TRBV7-3
CASNPYLSGELFF	TGTGCCAGCAACCCCTACTTATCGGGGGAGCTGTTTTTT	-	-	TRBJ2-2	TRBV2
CASSPRGPTNYGYTF	TGTGCCAGCAGCCCCCGTGGGCCCACTAACTATGGCTACACCTTC	-	-	TRBJ1-2	TRBV7-6
CASSPKETANSPLHF	TGTGCCAGCAGCCCGAAGGAGACGGCAAATTCACCCCTCCACTTT	-	-	TRBJ1-6	TRBV7-9
CASSYRGDYGYTF	TGTGCCAGCAGTTACAGGGGGGATTATGGCTACACCTTC	TRBD1	few	TRBJ1-2	TRBV2
CASSLRGPRGDEKLFF	TGTGCCAGCAGCTTAAGGGGGCCGAGGGGCGACGAAAAACTGTTTTTT	TRBD1	-	TRBJ1-4	TRBV13
CASSESRGVVQYF	TGTGCCAGCAGTGAATCTCGGGGTGTAGTTCAGTACTTC	-	-	TRBJ2-4	TRBV25-1
CATSRTPGAHYGYTF	TGTGCCACCAGCAGAACTCCAGGGGCTCACTATGGCTACACCTTC	-	once	TRBJ1-2	TRBV15
CATWSGIGSPLHF	TGTGCCACTTGGTCGGGGATTGGTTCACCCCTCCACTTT	-	few	TRBJ1-6	TRBV6-5
CSVWATEAFF	TGCAGCGTCTGGGCCACTGAAGCTTTCTTT	-	-	TRBJ1-1	TRBV29-1
CASSYVGQALNTEAFF	TGTGCCAGCAGCTACGTGGGACAGGCTTTGAACACTGAAGCTTTCTTT	TRBD1	-	TRBJ1-1	TRBV28
CASPGLAGGNHNEQFF	TGTGCCAGCCCGGGACTAGCGGGGGGTAATCACAATGAGCAGTTCTTC	TRBD2	-	TRBJ2-1	TRBV2
CASSYTSGQETQYF	TGTGCCAGCAGTTACACGTCGGGCCAAGAGACCCAGTACTTC	-	-	TRBJ2-5	TRBV6-6
CASSDQDRGGTEAFF	TGTGCCAGCAGCGATCAAGACAGGGGTGGGACTGAAGCTTTCTTT	TRBD1	-	TRBJ1-1	TRBV5-4
CASSSGTSGVEQYF	TGTGCCAGCAGTTCCGGGACTAGCGGGGTCGAGCAGTACTTC	TRBD2	few	TRBJ2-7	TRBV5-4
CASSLTGSGANVLTF	TGTGCCAGCAGCTTGACAGGGTCTGGGGCCAACGTCCTGACTTTC	TRBD1	-	TRBJ2-6	TRBV7-9
CASSSKTGISQPQHF	TGTGCCAGCAGCTCAAAGACAGGGATCAGCCAGCCCCAGCATTTT	TRBD1	once	TRBJ1-5	TRBV7-3
CASSEASGSYNEQFF	TGTGCCAGCAGTGAGGCTAGCGGTTCCTACAATGAGCAGTTCTTC	TRBD2	few	TRBJ2-1	TRBV6-4
CASSFGGRNSPLHF	TGTGCCAGCAGTTTTGGGGGGAGGAATTCACCCCTCCACTTT	-	-	TRBJ1-6	TRBV27
CASSERGNSPLHF	TGTGCCAGCAGTGAAAGGGGAAATTCACCCCTCCACTTT	-	-	TRBJ1-6	TRBV6-1
CASSYAVLAHEQYF	TGTGCCAGCAGTTACGCGGTACTAGCCCACGAGCAGTACTTC	-	-	TRBJ2-7	TRBV6-5
CSSSGQGYEAFF	TGTTCCAGCAGCGGACAGGGATATGAAGCTTTCTTT	TRBD1	few	TRBJ1-1	TRBV7-9
CAISGTYEQYF	TGTGCCATCAGCGGGACCTACGAGCAGTACTTC	-	-	TRBJ2-7	TRBV10-3
CARSPDTYEQYF	TGTGCCAGAAGCCCGGACACCTACGAGCAGTACTTC	-	-	TRBJ2-7	TRBV5-3
CATMATRNSPLHF	TGTGCCACCATGGCAACACGCAATTCACCCCTCCACTTT	-	-	TRBJ1-6	TRBV15
CASSVGNGQGSEKLFF	TGTGCCAGCAGCGTAGGAAACGGACAGGGGAGTGAAAAACTGTTTTTT	TRBD1	-	TRBJ1-4	TRBV9
CASSLGGSNSGNTIYF	TGTGCCAGCAGCTTAGGTGGCTCCAACTCTGGAAACACCATATATTTT	-	-	TRBJ1-3	TRBV11-3
CASKKGQAYEQYF	TGTGCCAGCAAGAAAGGCCAGGCCTACGAGCAGTACTTC	-	-	TRBJ2-7	TRBV14
CASSPPGQSRTEAFF	TGTGCCAGCAGCCCTCCTGGACAGTCCCGCACTGAAGCTTTCTTT	-	few	TRBJ1-1	TRBV13
CASSTGYEQFF	TGTGCCAGCAGTACTGGTTATGAGCAGTTCTTC	-	few	TRBJ2-1	TRBV6-5
CASSQDDRARNTEAFF	TGTGCCAGCAGCCAGGACGACAGGGCCCGTAACACTGAAGCTTTCTTT	TRBD1	-	TRBJ1-1	TRBV5-4
CASSVDWRGDTDTQYF	TGTGCCAGCAGCGTAGATTGGCGGGGGGACACAGATACGCAGTATTTT	TRBD2	-	TRBJ2-3	TRBV9
CASSWEDEQFF	TGTGCCAGCAGCTGGGAGGATGAGCAGTTCTTC	-	-	TRBJ2-1	TRBV27
CASRSWTGSYEQYF	TGCGCCAGCAGGTCCTGGACAGGGTCCTACGAGCAGTACTTC	TRBD1	-	TRBJ2-7	TRBV5-1
CASSQEEGITNTEAFF	TGTGCCAGCAGTCAAGAGGAGGGGATTACGAACACTGAAGCTTTCTTT	-	-	TRBJ1-1	TRBV5-8
CASSLGFGSTGYEQYF	TGTGCCAGCAGCTTAGGCTTCGGATCAACCGGGTACGAGCAGTACTTC	-	-	TRBJ2-7	TRBV7-9
CAISESKVAGAPYEQYF	TGTGCCATCAGTGAGTCGAAGGTCGCGGGGGCCCCCTACGAGCAGTACTTC	-	-	TRBJ2-7	TRBV10-3
CASSIRQATNEKLFF	TGTGCCAGTAGTATCCGACAGGCAACTAATGAAAAACTGTTTTTT	-	-	TRBJ1-4	TRBV19
CASSRGRGADSYNSPLHF	TGTGCCAGCAGTAGAGGAAGGGGTGCCGACTCCTATAATTCACCCCTCCACTTT	-	once	TRBJ1-6	TRBV13
CASREAPGQGALGANVLTF	TGTGCCAGCAGAGAGGCTCCGGGACAGGGGGCTCTGGGGGCCAACGTCCTGACTTTC	TRBD1	-	TRBJ2-6	TRBV7-6
CASSLAGGSNQPQHF	TGTGCCAGCAGCTTAGCAGGGGGCAGCAATCAGCCCCAGCATTTT	TRBD1	once	TRBJ1-5	TRBV11-2
CASSAEDRAAYEQYF	TGTGCCAGCAGCGCTGAGGACAGGGCGGCTTACGAGCAGTACTTC	TRBD1	-	TRBJ2-7	TRBV9
CASSSYQGVGRQPQHF	TGTGCCAGCAGCTCCTACCAGGGAGTTGGGAGGCAGCCCCAGCATTTT	-	-	TRBJ1-5	TRBV7-2